This T cell receptor beta chain was sequenced during a study of shared clonotypes between healthy human individuals. Of note for this clone: Antigen unknown.

The CDR3 has 15 residues. Germline assignment: CDR1 SGHVS and CDR2 FNYEAQ. The V end was cut by 3 bases, the J end by 4 bases, with 14 bases between. The study ran the assay at deep level. This table comes from immunoSEQ multiplex PCR, and its TCRdb copy is limited to in-frame clones, with some not included. The sample holds 2 million to 2.5 million clones, 80% to 95% seen once. Study findings and constraints: Large depth notwithstanding, sorted-subset sequencing proved incomplete by rarefaction. Only blood was sampled; tissue repertoires likely differ. Among a few donors, roughly 5% of naive CD4 clonotypes were found in common.

This TCR came from a man aged 18 to 30 in good health. Some clones in this sample may be carry-over from other donors' samples. Sequenced sample: naive CD4+ T cells from PBMCs. The subset is: CD45RA+ positively selected. The rearrangement joins TRBV7-6 to TRBJ2-3; the D gene is possibly TRBD1 (8 bases). In DNA form, the CDR3 reads TGTGCCAGCAGCTTTAGGACAGGGAGGGCAGATACGCAGTATTTT. Translated: CASSFRTGRADTQYF.